Listed below are T cell receptor beta chains from one sample, sequenced in a study of T-cell reconstitution after alpha-beta-depleted transplantation in children. TCRdb itself ran the PCR reads through MiXCR, one entry per CDR3 protein. The sample gives 250,000 to 300,000 distinct CDR3 sequences, approximately 7.3% of which show up once; over 7.5% is in the top ten. Source: peripheral blood, taken 360 days after TCRalphabeta/CD19-depleted stem cell transplant. These receptor sequences come from a female patient under 10 years old who had a stem cell transplant for Fanconi anemia, so the T cells may come from the graft donor. Each CDR3 is given with its conserved first and last residue. Fields, in order: clone size, V gene, J gene, D gene, CDR3 DNA, CDR3 protein. A D gene is named only where the DNA matches it firmly. The listing skips clone size in some rows; elsewhere it reads once, few, many or a size class.

many	TRBV6-4	TRBJ1-3	TRBD1	TGTGCCAGGAACGGGACAGGGAAAGACACCATATATTTT	CARNGTGKDTIYF
.	TRBV6-2/TRBV6-3	TRBJ2-2	TRBD2	TGTGCCAGCAGTTACCTCCCTGGCGGGGGATATTCCGGGGAGCTGTTTTTT	CASSYLPGGGYSGELFF
many	TRBV12-3/TRBV12-4	TRBJ2-3	.	TGTGCCAGCAGTTTAGTCCCTGGGTTCCCAGATACGCAGTATTTT	CASSLVPGFPDTQYF
few	TRBV28	TRBJ1-1	.	TGTGCCAGCGGATTAAGTCCTGAAGCTTTCTTT	CASGLSPEAFF
.	TRBV12-3/TRBV12-4	TRBJ2-7	.	TGTGCCAGCAGTTTAAAGGGAAGCTCCTACGAGCAGTACTTC	CASSLKGSSYEQYF
.	TRBV20-1	TRBJ1-1	.	TGCAGTGCTAGGGGGGATGAAGGGGGTTGGACTGAAGCTTTCTTT	CSARGDEGGWTEAFF
few	TRBV5-1	TRBJ1-1	TRBD1	TGCGCCAGCAGCCACCCGGTGGATCCCCGGGACAGAGATATTCCTAGGGACTTT	CASSHPVDPRDRDIPRDF
.	TRBV2	TRBJ1-5	.	TGTACCAGCAGTTTAGCTTGGGGGTATGATTTATATAGCAATCAGCCCCAGCATTTT	CTSSLAWGYDLYSNQPQHF
few	TRBV5-1	TRBJ1-6	TRBD1	TGCGCCAGCAGCCCCAGGACAGGGGGTAATTCACCCCTCCACTTT	CASSPRTGGNSPLHF
.	TRBV6-1	TRBJ1-2	.	TGTGCCACCTACATCCTCGGGGAGAGCTATGGCTACACCTTC	CATYILGESYGYTF
few	TRBV11-2	TRBJ2-1	TRBD1	TGTGCCAGCAGCCAAATGGACAGGGACAAAAATGAGCAGTTCTTC	CASSQMDRDKNEQFF
.	TRBV4-2	TRBJ2-7	.	TGTGCCAGCAGCCAAGAACGTCACGGAGCGGTTTACGAGCAGTACTTC	CASSQERHGAVYEQYF
many	TRBV25-1	TRBJ2-5	TRBD1	TGTGCCAGCAGTTCCCCGACAGGGGTGGGTGAGACCCAGTACTTC	CASSSPTGVGETQYF
many	TRBV12-3/TRBV12-4	TRBJ2-5	.	TGTGCCAGCACCCTTTTTGGGTTCCAAGAGACCCAGTACTTC	CASTLFGFQETQYF
many	TRBV7-8	TRBJ2-1	.	TGTGCCAGCAGCGAGACCATCTACAATGAGCAGTTCTTC	CASSETIYNEQFF
few	TRBV5-4	TRBJ1-1	.	TGTGCCAGCAGCTTCAGGGGACTTGATGAAGCTTTCTTT	CASSFRGLDEAFF
.	TRBV7-6	TRBJ2-3	.	TGTGCCAGCAGCTTAGTAGCAACCGAGGGGGCAGATACGCAGTATTTT	CASSLVATEGADTQYF
.	TRBV6-2/TRBV6-3	TRBJ1-6	.	TGTGCCAGCAGTTACTCAGGGGTAGGGCCCCTCCACTTT	CASSYSGVGPLHF
few	TRBV25-1	TRBJ1-1	.	TGTGCCAGCAGTGAATATGACACTATGAACACTGAAGCTTTCTTT	CASSEYDTMNTEAFF
many	TRBV2	TRBJ2-7	.	TGTGCCAGCATCCAAGGGAATGCCTACGAGCAGTACTTC	CASIQGNAYEQYF
few	TRBV4-2	TRBJ2-2	TRBD2	TGTGCCAGCAGCCAAGAGGGTCCGGGGGGGCGAACCGGGGAGCTGTTTTTT	CASSQEGPGGRTGELFF
many	TRBV24-1	TRBJ1-5	.	TGTGCCACCAGTGATCGTACTGCGGGACAAGCATACAATCAGCCCCAGCATTTT	CATSDRTAGQAYNQPQHF
.	TRBV14	TRBJ2-6	.	TGTGCCAGCAGCCAGCTGCTGGGGAGGGGGCCTGGGGCCAACGTCCTGACTTTC	CASSQLLGRGPGANVLTF
many	TRBV20-1	TRBJ1-6	.	TGCAGTGCTAGAGAACATCGGCACGCTTCACCCCTCCACTTT	CSAREHRHASPLHF
many	TRBV21-1	TRBJ2-7	.	TGTGCCAGCAGCAAAGTGCGGCAGGGGGGCGACGAGCAGTACTTC	CASSKVRQGGDEQYF
few	TRBV13	TRBJ2-1	.	TGTGCCAGCAGACCAGGGAATTACAATGAGCAGTTCTTC	CASRPGNYNEQFF
many	TRBV9	TRBJ2-1	TRBD2	TGTGCCAGCAGCGTTGACCCTAGCGGGGGGCTCTACAATGAGCAGTTCTTC	CASSVDPSGGLYNEQFF
many	TRBV11-2	TRBJ2-1	TRBD1	TGTGCCAGCAGCACACACAGGGGGCCCTACAATGAGCAGTTCTTC	CASSTHRGPYNEQFF
few	TRBV5-6	TRBJ1-2	TRBD1	TGTGCCAGCAGCCCGAGGGGACAGTCTGGCTACACCTTC	CASSPRGQSGYTF
many	TRBV10-3	TRBJ1-5	TRBD1	TGTGCCATCAGCGAGAGCAGGGGGCTTGGCAATCAGCCCCAGCATTTT	CAISESRGLGNQPQHF
many	TRBV12-3/TRBV12-4	TRBJ1-5	.	TGTGCCAGCAGGCGCACCGGGACGGTGATCAATCAGCCCCAGCATTTT	CASRRTGTVINQPQHF
many	TRBV20-1	TRBJ1-5	TRBD1	TGCAGTGCGCGACAGGGGCTAAGCAATCAGCCCCAGCATTTT	CSARQGLSNQPQHF
many	TRBV6-2/TRBV6-3	TRBJ2-1	TRBD2	TGTGCCAGCAGTTACTCTCCGGGGGGGCCTAGTGAGCAGTTCTTC	CASSYSPGGPSEQFF
many	TRBV6-1	TRBJ2-7	TRBD1	TGTGCCAGCAGGGTAGGACAGGGGAAGTACTTC	CASRVGQGKYF
.	TRBV29-1	TRBJ1-3	.	TGCAGCGTTGTGGGGGCAGACACCATATATTTT	CSVVGADTIYF
many	TRBV4-2	TRBJ2-1	.	TGTGCCAGCAGCCAAGATCCCGGGGCTGGCTCCTACAATGAGCAGTTCTTC	CASSQDPGAGSYNEQFF
few	TRBV6-2/TRBV6-3	TRBJ2-5	.	TGTGCCAGCAGTCAACCACTCGGGGGCGGAGAGACCCAGTACTTC	CASSQPLGGGETQYF
few	TRBV4-3	TRBJ1-2	.	TGCGCCAGCAGCCAAGATTCCGAACCACTTGGGCCGAACTATGGCTACACCTTC	CASSQDSEPLGPNYGYTF
.	TRBV6-2/TRBV6-3	TRBJ2-5	TRBD2	TGTGCCAGCAGTTACTCGGCTAGCGGGGGGCAAGAGACCCAGTACTTC	CASSYSASGGQETQYF
many	TRBV5-1	TRBJ1-1	.	TGCGCCAGCAGCTTGGTTCCCGACACTGAAGCTTTCTTT	CASSLVPDTEAFF
many	TRBV7-9	TRBJ2-2	.	TGTGCCAGCAGCTTCGGCAGGCCCGGGGAGCTGTTTTTT	CASSFGRPGELFF
many	TRBV4-1	TRBJ1-2	.	TGCGCCAGCGGAAGGGGCGGTCGTGGCTACACCTTC	CASGRGGRGYTF